This record covers a single T cell receptor beta chain. What antigen it recognizes has not been identified. Base qualities were left out, and no much larger clone turns up one base away. This sample stems from a study of control samples from healthy donors and cancer patients (TCRdb year 2020). The method was the immunoSEQ multiplex PCR assay. The immuneACCESS repertoire file appears here via TCRdb, limited to in-frame rearrangements. These files lack a portion of the clones; in checked studies, under half of the deficit traces to unresolved V genes, and the cause of the others is not known. The sample table shows approximately 86,000 clones, and 90% to 95% are seen once. The top ten hold roughly 1.5% of the sample. As encoded in the germline V gene (reference sequence), CDR1 is LNHDA while CDR2 is SQIVND. The trim is 6 bases for V and 7 bases for J, with a gap of 22 bases between the germline ends. From cysteine to phenylalanine, the CDR3 is 16 amino acids long. This entry keeps only the CDR3 DNA: 48 bases, framed from base 1.

The clonotype was recovered from a young woman in good health. Input material: blood. The rearrangement combines TRBV19 with TRBJ2-1, with a weak D call of TRBD2 (7 bases match). The DNA sequence is given as TGTGCCAGTAGAGGGGGGGCTAGCGGTGGTGGGAATGAGCAGTTCTTC. Its protein is CASRGGASGGGNEQFF.